This record covers a single T cell receptor beta chain. Enrolled through a virtual design, the participants were between about 18 and 89 years of age and came from some 25 US areas. The study assigned cohorts using participant-reported clinical history. CDR3 length: 12 amino acids. Deletions cut 2 bases from V and 8 bases from J, with 9 bases between. As handled by the study authors: For nucleated cells, counts were estimated from reference gene primer amplification. TCRdb's table, derived via immunoSEQ multiplex PCR, lists solely in-frame clones and lacks some. That table gives V, J and clone size, and the DNA gave D and trimming. This repertoire shows 200,000 to 250,000 clones, roughly 87% found once; its top ten account for 10% to 13%. The data derive from a study of blood T cell repertoires in COVID-19. For the study at large: PBMCs, B-cell-depleted T cells, or T cells were the source of the cDNA or gDNA that made up the material.

The TCR comes from a man between 18 and 35 years old with acute COVID-19. The genes are TRBV12-3 or TRBV12-4 and TRBJ2-5; D remains unclear. Sequencing was done on a sample of PBMCs or T cells enriched from blood (not recorded which). This chain's CDR3 is CASSLMSGTQYF. For the CDR3, the DNA is TGTGCCAGCAGTTTAATGTCCGGTACCCAGTACTTC.